Below, 8 T cell receptor beta chains from the same sample are listed, as sequenced in a study of cytomegalovirus exposure and HLA in healthy donors. The PCR used 60 Vbeta and 13 Jbeta primers. Assay: immunoSEQ multiplex PCR; the TCRdb copy retains only in-frame clones and omits some. The profile covers tens of thousands of clones, with approximately 71% appearing a single time and 4.5% to 5.5% taken by the ten largest. The sequenced material came from PBMCs. These receptors originate from a man aged 50-59 years in good health and CMV-seronegative.

The CDR3 spells CASSAPGQGRGDTQYF. The CDR3, as DNA: TGTGCCAGCAGCGCACCGGGACAGGGCCGCGGAGATACGCAGTATTTT. The rearrangement links TRBV9 to TRBJ2-3, with 9 bases lining up with TRBD1. The germline CDR1 and CDR2 sequences are SGDLS and YYNGEE. This CDR3 spans 16 amino acids. V dropped 3 bases and J dropped 5; count of bases not matched to a gene: 10.

The sample holds a few counts of this clone. The chain recombines TRBV9 with TRBJ1-5; D might be TRBD1 (6 bases). Trimming left V 0 bases short and J 15 bases short, with 16 bases between. The CDR3 loop spans 13 amino acids. The germline V gene encodes CDR1 SGDLS and CDR2 YYNGEE. The CDR3 nucleotides read TGTGCCAGCAGCGTAGGGTTGGACAGCGGCAGGCATTTT. Translating gives CASSVGLDSGRHF.

This clone was observed a handful of times. V usage is TRBV6-5 and J usage is TRBJ2-1; TRBD1 matches at 8 bases. Trimming cost V 0 bases and J 9 bases; bases outside gene matches: 7. The germline V gene has CDR1 MNHEY and CDR2 SVGAGI. There are 15 residues in the CDR3. Here the CDR3 reads CASSYSGTGGVEQFF. Here the CDR3 DNA reads TGTGCCAGCAGTTACTCCGGGACAGGTGGGGTTGAGCAGTTCTTC.

This clone qualifies as medium-sized. Other DNA sequences of this sample code for an identical CDR3. This chain uses TRBV4-1 with TRBJ2-2; the D gene is possibly TRBD2 (5 bases). Deletions cut 1 base from V and 1 base from J, with 13 bases between. There are 17 residues in the CDR3. Germline V gives CDR1 MGHRA, CDR2 YSYEKL. The chain's CDR3 is CASSQGFDYMNTGELFF. CDR3 DNA: TGCGCCAGCAGCCAAGGTTTCGACTACATGAACACCGGGGAGCTGTTTTTT.

The chain has TRBV6-6 and TRBJ1-6; TRBD1 aligns across 8 bases. V trimming: 3 bases; J trimming: 10 bases; junction bases outside the gene matches: 8. The CDR3 has 15 residues. Per germline, CDR1 MNHNY and CDR2 SVGAGI (reference sequence). The CDR3 region is CASSYTRQGNSPLHF. The CDR3 DNA is TGTGCCAGCAGTTATACGAGACAGGGGAACTCACCCCTCCACTTT.

The chain is built from TRBV7-3 and TRBJ1-1, with D perhaps matching TRBD1 (5 bases). V was pared by 4 bases and J by 3 bases, with 9 bases between. Germline CDR1 SGHTA, CDR2 FQGTGA. The CDR3 totals 13 residues. The CDR3 protein is CASSSGGYTEAFF. DNA for the CDR3: TGTGCCAGCAGCTCGGGGGGATACACTGAAGCTTTCTTT.

The V call is TRBV14, the J call TRBJ2-1, with a possible D match to TRBD1 (5 bases). CDR3 length equals 14 residues. Germline loops: CDR1 SGHDN, CDR2 FVKESK. Trimming took 4 bases from V and 6 from J, leaving 13 bases between them. The CDR3 here is CASSLDQGANEQFF. CDR3 sequence (DNA): TGTGCCAGCAGCCTAGACCAGGGTGCCAATGAGCAGTTCTTC.

The chain has TRBV5-4 and TRBJ2-5; 7 positions agree with TRBD1. Germline V CDR1 and CDR2: SGHNT, YYREEE (reference sequence). The CDR3 is 13 residues long. J was trimmed by 5 bases and V by 2 bases; bases with no gene match: 3. The CDR3 DNA follows: TGTGCCAGCAGCTTCACAGGGGTGGAGACCCAGTACTTC. Its protein product is CASSFTGVETQYF.